This entry lists 25 T cell receptor beta chains sequenced from one sample in a study of T cells in Graves' hyperthyroidism and ophthalmopathy. Regions amplified from RNA transcripts were the TCR beta CDR3 regions. The study used the HTBI primer set for a first-round RT-PCR of the TCR CDR3. Via MiXCR, TCRdb re-called the multiplex PCR reads, giving one row per CDR3 protein. The table has around 520,000 distinct CDR3 sequences, roughly 14% seen once. The specimen was blood. The receptor source for this set is a woman aged 18 to 35 with Graves' hyperthyroidism.

Regarding this clonotype: Its ends do not fully match the called genes, so a read error is possible. This chain links TRBV29-1 with TRBJ1-4, with a possible D match to TRBD1 (6 bases). Germline values: CDR1 SQVTM, CDR2 ANQGSEA. CDR3 length: 14 amino acids. The CDR3 sequence: CSVEGDTQNEKLFF. The CDR3, as DNA: TGCAGCGTCGAAGGGGACACCCAAAATGAAAAACTGTTTTTT.

This clonotype occurred many times. This chain links TRBV30 with TRBJ1-1; no clear D. CDR1 is GTSNPN, CDR2 SVGIG, per germline (reference sequence). The CDR3 contains 12 residues. Trimming removed 2 bases from V and 5 bases from J, with 9 bases in between. The CDR3, as DNA: TGTGCCTGGAGTTCCCTGCCGACTGAAGCTTTCTTT. It is translated as CAWSSLPTEAFF.

This clonotype was observed many times. The chain links TRBV11-2 to TRBJ2-1; 8 positions agree with TRBD2. V shed 3 bases, J shed 0 bases, and the junction held 13 bases outside the gene matches. This CDR3 has 19 residues. Germline loops: CDR1 SGHAT, CDR2 FQNNGV. The CDR3 sequence: CASSFPLQAGAYSYNEQFF. As DNA, the CDR3 is TGTGCCAGCAGCTTCCCACTCCAAGCGGGAGCTTACTCCTACAATGAGCAGTTCTTC.

V gene TRBV5-1 combines with J gene TRBJ2-7; 12 bases are a match to TRBD2. This CDR3 has 15 residues. Germline trimming cut 1 base from V and 6 bases from J; bases unmatched to any gene: 5. The germline V gene has CDR1 SGHRS and CDR2 YFSETQ. This CDR3 is CASSLTSGRMSEQYF. The CDR3 nucleotides are TGCGCCAGCAGCTTGACTAGCGGGAGGATGAGCGAGCAGTACTTC.

The table lists this clonotype with many counts. The CDR3 DNA reads TGTGCCAGCATCCCAGGAGGGCAGGCTGAAGCTTTCTTT. Translating it yields CASIPGGQAEAFF. The genes are TRBV6-1 and TRBJ1-1; D is unclear. Germline V CDR1 and CDR2: MNHNS, SASEGT. Trimming took 7 bases from V and 6 from J, leaving 15 bases between them. The CDR3 covers 13 residues.

This clonotype has a single count. This may arise from a read error, as a much more abundant clone is one base away. J is TRBJ2-7 and V is TRBV9; 9 bases line up with TRBD1. Trimming removed 4 bases from V and 5 bases from J; junction bases left unmatched: 10. The CDR3 length is 15 residues. Germline values: CDR1 SGDLS, CDR2 YYNGEE. The chain's CDR3 is CASSTPAGTGHEQYF. For the CDR3, the DNA is TGTGCCAGCAGCACCCCCGCCGGGACAGGGCACGAGCAGTACTTC.

This clonotype was counted ten times or more. The chain combines TRBV2 with TRBJ1-1; D uncertain. Germline V gene data show CDR1 as SNHLY and CDR2 as FYNNEI. The length of the CDR3 is 14 residues. Trimming shortened V by 4 bases and J by 0 bases, and 9 bases separated the two germline ends. The CDR3 coding sequence is TGTGCCAGCAGTGGCGGGCTTATGAACACTGAAGCTTTCTTT. It is translated as CASSGGLMNTEAFF.

This clonotype has ten or more counts. Germline and junction disagree at one end, which may indicate a read error. V usage is TRBV29-1 and J usage is TRBJ1-3; 7 bases map to TRBD1. CDR3 length: 14 residues. CDR1 SQVTM and CDR2 ANQGSEA come from the germline V gene. CDR3 nucleotide sequence: TGCAGCGTAGAAGACAGGGAAACTGGAAACACCATATATTTT. Protein sequence: CSVEDRETGNTIYF.

This clonotype has just a few counts. This chain joins TRBV24-1 and TRBJ1-1; D gene ambiguous. V shed 5 bases and J shed 3 bases, with 15 bases lying between them. Germline V lookup: CDR1 KGHDR, CDR2 SFDVKD. The CDR3 has 15 residues. The CDR3 coding sequence is TGTGCCACCAGTGCCTCAAGGAGGCGCGACACTGAAGCTTTCTTT. This translates into CATSASRRRDTEAFF.

This clonotype was detected ten times or more. The chain has TRBV30 and TRBJ1-1; D is possibly TRBD1 (5 bases). CDR3 length: 11 amino acids. V was cut by 8 bases and J by 1 base, with 8 bases left in between. Germline V CDR1 and CDR2: GTSNPN, SVGIG (reference sequence). The CDR3 spells CARDRNTEAFF. DNA of the CDR3: TGTGCCCGCGACAGGAACACTGAAGCTTTCTTT. Full variable domain (outside the CDR3, taken from reference TRBV30 and TRBJ1-1): SQTIHQWPATLVQPVGSPLSLECTVEGTSNPNLYWYRQAAGRGLQLLFYSVGIGQISSEVPQNLSASRPQDRQFILSSKKLLLSDSGFYLCARDRNTEAFFGQGTRLTVV.

This clonotype showed up just a few times. The chain links TRBV4-2 to TRBJ1-2; 9 bases are a match to TRBD1. J lost 4 bases, V lost 0 bases, and 9 bases had no gene match. The CDR3 extends over 17 amino acids. Germline V gene lookup returns CDR1 LGHNA and CDR2 YNFKEQ. Written as DNA, the CDR3 is TGTGCCAGCAGCCAAGATGATGTGGACAGGGGCCTCTATGGCTACACCTTC. This codes for CASSQDDVDRGLYGYTF.

This chain links TRBV11-3 with TRBJ2-1, with 9 positions matching TRBD2. The CDR3 is 14 amino acids. The junction had 11 bases not matched to a gene; V was cut back by 8 bases and J by 9 bases. Germline values: CDR1 SGHNT, CDR2 YENEEA. CDR3 DNA: TGTGCCAGCTGCCCCGAGCGGGAGGTTAGTGAGCAGTTCTTC. This gives the protein CASCPEREVSEQFF. The entire variable domain, with the rest obtained from reference TRBV11-3 and TRBJ2-1, is as follows: EAGVVQSPRYKIIEKKQPVAFWCNPISGHNTLYWYLQNLGQGPELLIRYENEEAVDDSQLPKDRFSAERLKGVDSTLKIQPAELGDSAVYLCASCPEREVSEQFFGPGTRLTVL.

The table lists this clonotype with a few counts. This chain joins TRBV6-1 and TRBJ2-7, with D unresolved. V lost 8 bases and J lost 2, with 7 bases in between. This CDR3 has 11 amino acids. Looked up from germline, CDR1 is MNHNS and CDR2 is SASEGT. CDR3 bases: TGTGCCAGCCACCAGGCCTACGAGCAGTACGTC. Translated, it gives CASHQAYEQYV.

This clonotype was seen at least ten times. The chain couples TRBV12-3 or TRBV12-4 to TRBJ2-7; a possible D gene is TRBD1 (6 bases). The CDR3 has 13 amino acids. The germline V and J ends were trimmed by 2 bases and 3 bases, with 8 bases remaining between them. CDR3 nucleotide sequence: TGTGCCAGCAGTTTAAGGGACAACTACGAGCAGTACTTC. It translates to CASSLRDNYEQYF.

This clonotype was detected a few times. The chain links TRBV20-1 to TRBJ2-7, with 7 bases matching TRBD2. The CDR3 is 11 residues long. Germline loops: CDR1 DFQATT, CDR2 SNEGSKA (reference sequence). V lost 5 bases, J lost 3 bases, and 1 base stayed unmatched. This CDR3 reads CSAERGYEQYV. The CDR3 DNA reads as TGCAGTGCTGAGCGGGGCTACGAGCAGTACGTC.

A word on this clonotype: At one of its ends the junction is not consistent with the germline gene, which may arise from a read error. V and J are TRBV12-3 or TRBV12-4 and TRBJ2-5; D is perhaps TRBD1 (6 bases). The CDR3 has 13 amino acids. This CDR3 is CASSWTAQETQSF. In DNA, the CDR3 is TGTGCTAGCAGTTGGACAGCTCAAGAGACCCAGTCCTTC.

Many counts were recorded for this clonotype. The chain links TRBV10-3 to TRBJ2-1; D perhaps matches TRBD1 (5 bases). The CDR3 sequence is 12 residues long. V was pared by 3 bases and J by 7 bases, with 7 bases between. Germline-derived CDR1 and CDR2 are ENHRY and SYGVKD. CDR3 in DNA: TGTGCCATCAGTGACAGGGTGAATGAGCAGTTCTTC. Translation: CAISDRVNEQFF.

This clonotype was observed a handful of times. V gene TRBV7-8 combines with J gene TRBJ2-3; D is perhaps TRBD1 (6 bases). Germline V gives CDR1 SGHVS, CDR2 FQNEAQ. The germline V and J ends were trimmed by 6 bases and 0 bases, with 16 bases remaining between them. The CDR3 has 16 amino acids. Here the CDR3 reads CASSKLGTLSTDTQYF. CDR3 nucleotide sequence: TGTGCCAGCAGTAAACTCGGGACACTTAGCACAGATACGCAGTATTTT. The full variable domain, with the rest looked up from reference TRBV7-8 and TRBJ2-3, is GAGVSQSPRYKVAKRGQDVALRCDPISGHVSLFWYQQALGQGPEFLTYFQNEAQLDKSGLPSDRFFAERPEGSVSTLKIQRTQQEDSAVYLCASSKLGTLSTDTQYFGPGTRLTVL.

The V and J genes are TRBV6-1 and TRBJ1-3, with a tentative D call TRBD1 (5 bases). Germline loops: CDR1 MNHNS, CDR2 SASEGT. V lost 6 bases and J lost 0, with 15 bases in between. This CDR3 spans 16 amino acids. CDR3: CASSSIRVASGNTIYF. The CDR3 DNA reads as TGTGCCAGCAGCTCAATCAGGGTTGCCTCTGGAAACACCATATATTTT.

This clonotype showed up many times. The chain links TRBV7-3 to TRBJ1-5; 8 nucleotides align to TRBD1. The CDR3 extends over 15 amino acids. CDR1 is SGHTA and CDR2 is FQGTGA in the germline V gene. The trim removed 3 bases at V and 2 bases at J, leaving 3 bases unmatched. The CDR3 DNA reads TGTGCCAGCAGCTTGACGGGACAGGGCAATCAGCCCCAGCATTTT. Its translation is CASSLTGQGNQPQHF. Supplemented by reference TRBV7-3 and TRBJ1-5, the full variable domain reads GAGVSQTPSNKVTEKGKYVELRCDPISGHTALYWYRQSLGQGPEFLIYFQGTGAADDSGLPNDRFFAVRPEGSVSTLKIQRTERGDSAVYLCASSLTGQGNQPQHFGDGTRLSIL.

This clonotype has a count of ten or more. The rearrangement joins TRBV9 to TRBJ2-7; 11 nucleotides align to TRBD2. The CDR3 contains 15 residues. V shed 0 bases, J shed 4 bases, and the junction held 3 bases outside the gene matches. Germline V gene lookup returns CDR1 SGDLS and CDR2 YYNGEE. CDR3 nucleotide sequence: TGTGCCAGCAGCGTAGTAGCGGGAGGGCCTTACGAGCAGTACTTC. This encodes CASSVVAGGPYEQYF. Supplemented by reference TRBV9 and TRBJ2-7, the full variable domain reads DSGVTQTPKHLITATGQRVTLRCSPRSGDLSVYWYQQSLDQGLQFLIQYYNGEERAKGNILERFSAQQFPDLHSELNLSSLELGDSALYFCASSVVAGGPYEQYFGPGTRLTVT.

Ten or more counts support this clonotype. The V and J genes are TRBV2 and TRBJ2-5; 8 bases are a match to TRBD1. This CDR3 is 16 amino acids long. V was pared by 6 bases and J by 3 bases, with 12 bases of the junction left unmatched. The V gene's germline CDR1 is SNHLY and CDR2 FYNNEI. The CDR3 loop is CASRDGQGGRKETQYF. CDR3 DNA sequence: TGTGCCAGCAGGGACGGACAGGGCGGCCGAAAAGAGACCCAGTACTTC.

This rearrangement joins TRBV28 to TRBJ1-2, with 9 positions matching TRBD1. Trimming took 5 bases from V and 3 from J; bases not matched to a gene: 10. This CDR3 region has 16 residues. The germline V gene encodes CDR1 MDHEN and CDR2 SYDVKM. The CDR3 DNA reads TGTGCCAGCAGTCCCAGGGGGACAGGGACAGACTATGGCTACACCTTC. It is translated as CASSPRGTGTDYGYTF.

The J gene is TRBJ1-5, the V gene TRBV10-2; D is possibly TRBD1 (6 bases). Trimming left V 4 bases short and J 5 bases short, with 9 bases between. CDR3 length equals 13 residues. In germline, CDR1 is WSHSY, CDR2 SAAADI. The CDR3 nucleotides read TGCGCCAGCAGTGTAAACAGGGATCAGCCCCAGCATTTT. The encoded protein is CASSVNRDQPQHF.

This clonotype was detected a few times. The chain joins TRBV7-3 to TRBJ2-3; D is possibly TRBD2 (6 bases). The CDR3 runs to 15 residues. The V gene's germline CDR1 is SGHTA and CDR2 FQGTGA. V was pared by 5 bases and J by 2 bases, with 14 bases between. The CDR3 reads CASSPEGTVTDTQYF. The CDR3, as DNA: TGTGCCAGCAGCCCCGAGGGGACTGTCACAGATACGCAGTATTTT.